This T cell receptor beta chain emerged from a study of blood T cell repertoires in COVID-19. The table came from immunoSEQ multiplex PCR; TCRdb's copy has only in-frame clones and leaves some out. The sample yields around 140,000 clones, 80% to 90% seen once. V was shortened by 1 base and J by 6 bases, with 8 bases between the two germline ends. CDR1 and CDR2 from the germline V gene are LGHDT and YNNKEL (reference sequence). The CDR3 length is 13 residues. The sample consisted of peripheral blood. The chain employs TRBV3-1 (or the pseudogene TRBV3-2) and TRBJ2-3; D is unclear. The sequence was obtained from a man in his late teens or twenties with COVID-19, enrolled during active disease. CDR3 bases: TGTGCCAGCAGCCAAGGAGGATCGGATACGCAGTATTTT. Its protein is CASSQGGSDTQYF.